These T cell receptor beta chains were read from a single sample in a study of OX40 agonist ivuxolimab in advanced cancers. The protocol was immunoSEQ multiplex PCR, while the TCRdb copy is restricted to in-frame clones and leaves out a portion. The data show around 29,000 clones, more than 85% seen once. Sequencing was performed on CD4+ or CD8+ T cells sorted from blood, taken in a trial of the OX40 agonist ivuxolimab. These receptors came from an adult with an advanced solid tumor such as melanoma, head and neck, liver or kidney cancer. The CDR3 runs from the conserved cysteine through the conserved F or W. D genes are given only for firm matches. Some rows mark clone size as missing; the rest say once, few, many or name a class of expanded clone.

TGTGCCAGCAGCGTAGCGGGAATCGTCCAAGAGACCCAGTACTTC	CASSVAGIVQETQYF	TRBV9	TRBJ2-5	NA	NA
TGTGCCAGCAGTTCCAGCGTCGAGCAGTACTTC	CASSSSVEQYF	TRBV7-9	TRBJ2-7	NA	few
TGTGCCAGCAGTTATTCGGCTTCCTACGAGCAGTACTTC	CASSYSASYEQYF	TRBV27	TRBJ2-7	NA	NA
TGTGCCAGCAGTTCGACAGGGGATTGGGGCTACACCTTC	CASSSTGDWGYTF	TRBV6-5	TRBJ1-2	TRBD1	NA
TGTGCCAGCAGTTTAGTCCTTCCACAGGGGGTTGTTGATGAGCAGTTCTTC	CASSLVLPQGVVDEQFF	TRBV27	TRBJ2-1	TRBD1	NA
TGTGCCAGCAGCTTGGGGGGGGGCGCTGAAGCTTTCTTT	CASSLGGGAEAFF	TRBV5-4	TRBJ1-1	NA	NA
TGTGCCAGCAGCCAAGATCTTTGGGCTAGCGGGAAAGATACGCAGTATTTT	CASSQDLWASGKDTQYF	TRBV14	TRBJ2-3	TRBD2	NA
TGTGCCAGCAGTTTAAGACAGAACTATGGCTACACCTTC	CASSLRQNYGYTF	TRBV27	TRBJ1-2	NA	NA
TGTGCCAGCAGCTCCACATGGTTCTTTGAGCAGTTCTTC	CASSSTWFFEQFF	TRBV7-2	TRBJ2-1	NA	NA
TGTGCCAGCAGTTCCCGGGCTCCCTATGGCTACACCTTC	CASSSRAPYGYTF	TRBV6-6	TRBJ1-2	NA	NA
TGTGCCAGCACCCTGGGGGACCCCCGCTACAATGAGCAGTTCTTC	CASTLGDPRYNEQFF	TRBV6-5	TRBJ2-1	NA	NA
TGTGCCAGCAGCTACTGGGGGCGGGAGGGGTACAATGAGCAGTTCTTC	CASSYWGREGYNEQFF	TRBV7-9	TRBJ2-1	TRBD2	NA
TGCAGCGGCGTAGCGGGATATTACCTTGAGCAGTTCTTC	CSGVAGYYLEQFF	TRBV29-1	TRBJ2-1	TRBD2	NA
TGTGCCAGCAGCGCTCCAGGACAGGGCGACAATGAGCAGTTCTTC	CASSAPGQGDNEQFF	TRBV9	TRBJ2-1	TRBD1	NA
TGTGCCAGCAGTTTCCCGGACAGCGTTACTTTT	CASSFPDSVTF	TRBV28	TRBJ1-1	NA	NA
TGTGCCAGCAGCTTTGATCTACCCCCTTTGGATACGCAGTATTTT	CASSFDLPPLDTQYF	TRBV7-9	TRBJ2-3	NA	NA
TGTGCCAGCTCACCATGGCAGCCGTTGGAGACCCAGTACTTC	CASSPWQPLETQYF	TRBV18	TRBJ2-5	NA	NA
TGTGCCAGCAGCCAAGGACAGGTGGGGCCTTACGAGCAGTACTTC	CASSQGQVGPYEQYF	TRBV14	TRBJ2-7	NA	NA
TGCGCCAGCAGCCTTGTAGCGGAAAACTACAATGAGCAGTTCTTC	CASSLVAENYNEQFF	TRBV4-1	TRBJ2-1	NA	NA
TGTGCCAGCAGCAGGTCACCGAATTCACCCCTCCACTTT	CASSRSPNSPLHF	TRBV28	TRBJ1-6	NA	NA
TGTGCCAGCAGCCACCCGGGTGGGAGTCAGGAGACCCAGTACTTC	CASSHPGGSQETQYF	TRBV4-2	TRBJ2-5	NA	NA
TGTGCCAGCAGCCCTCTAGGGTCCGAGCAGTACTTC	CASSPLGSEQYF	TRBV7-9	TRBJ2-7	NA	NA
TGCGCCAGCAGCTATAGCGCCCGGGACGGATTACTCTATGGCTACACCTTC	CASSYSARDGLLYGYTF	TRBV5-1	TRBJ1-2	NA	once
TGTGCCAGCAGTTTAATCAATGAGCAGTTCTTC	CASSLINEQFF	TRBV28	TRBJ2-1	NA	few
TGTGCCAGCAGTGAAGGATGGGGGAATGAAAAACTGTTTTTT	CASSEGWGNEKLFF	TRBV6-1	TRBJ1-4	NA	NA
TGTGCCAGCAGCCAAGAGCCCGGACTAGCGGGAGGGTTCTCCTACGAGCAGTACTTC	CASSQEPGLAGGFSYEQYF	TRBV4-2	TRBJ2-7	TRBD2	medium-sized
TGTGCCAGCAGTGAAGCGGCCAATCAGCCCCAGCATTTT	CASSEAANQPQHF	TRBV6-1	TRBJ1-5	NA	NA
TGTGCCAGCAACAAGGGAGGAGGGTCGCCCCAGCATTTT	CASNKGGGSPQHF	TRBV28	TRBJ1-5	NA	NA
TGTGCCAGCAGTTCGGGCCTCGGGACACCTAATCAGCCCCAGCATTTT	CASSSGLGTPNQPQHF	TRBV27	TRBJ1-5	NA	NA
TGTGCCAGCAGCTTGGCCGCGGGAGCTGAAGCTTTCTTT	CASSLAAGAEAFF	TRBV5-6	TRBJ1-1	NA	NA
TGTGCCAGCAGCCTCTTGCCGGGGGGATCTTACGAGCAGTACTTC	CASSLLPGGSYEQYF	TRBV5-4	TRBJ2-7	TRBD2	NA
TGCGCCAGCAGCTTCGGAGGGGGGGAACGGGAGACCCAGTACTTC	CASSFGGGERETQYF	TRBV5-1	TRBJ2-5	NA	NA
TGCGCCAGCAGCCCAACTAGCGGGGGGGCTAGCACAGATACGCAGTATTTT	CASSPTSGGASTDTQYF	TRBV4-3	TRBJ2-3	TRBD2	NA
TGTGCCAGCAGCGAAAGGACAGGGGGCCAGGGGGCCTACGAGCAGTACTTC	CASSERTGGQGAYEQYF	TRBV7-6	TRBJ2-7	TRBD1	NA
TGTGCCAGCAGTGGGCCGGGACAGGGAATCGGGGAGCTGTTTTTT	CASSGPGQGIGELFF	TRBV28	TRBJ2-2	TRBD1	NA
TGTGCCAGCTCTCCCGGGGCTAGCGGGGCCTACGAGCAGTACTTC	CASSPGASGAYEQYF	TRBV7-9	TRBJ2-7	TRBD2	NA
TGTGCCAGCAGCCGTGAGACCAAACATCCCTACAATGAGCAGTTCTTC	CASSRETKHPYNEQFF	TRBV11-2	TRBJ2-1	NA	NA
TGTGCCAGCAGCTTAGACTTCTCCTACAATGAGCAGTTCTTC	CASSLDFSYNEQFF	TRBV7-9	TRBJ2-1	NA	NA
TGTGCCAGCAGTGTAACAGGGGGGGGTGAGACCCAGTACTTC	CASSVTGGGETQYF	TRBV25-1	TRBJ2-5	NA	NA
TGTGCCATCATAGCTAGCAACTATGAGCAGTTCTTC	CAIIASNYEQFF	TRBV10-3	TRBJ2-1	NA	NA
TGTGCCACCAGCAGAGATCGAGGCCTAGCGGGGGAGCTGTTTTTT	CATSRDRGLAGELFF	TRBV15	TRBJ2-2	NA	NA
TGCGCCAGCAGCTTGGGTGGGCCGAACACTGAAGCTTTCTTT	CASSLGGPNTEAFF	TRBV5-1	TRBJ1-1	NA	NA
TGTGCCAGCAGCCTTACCGACACGCCTGGAAACACCATATATTTT	CASSLTDTPGNTIYF	TRBV27	TRBJ1-3	NA	NA
TGTGCCAGCAGCCGGGGGGACGGTTCCTACAATGAGCAGTTCTTC	CASSRGDGSYNEQFF	TRBV7-2	TRBJ2-1	TRBD2	NA
TGTGCCAGCAGCTTGTCGATTAGCGGGGTTTTCTCCTACAATGAGCAGTTCTTC	CASSLSISGVFSYNEQFF	TRBV5-4	TRBJ2-1	TRBD2	NA
TGTGCCACCAGCACAGGCGGCGTACCAGCCCTGTTTGCGGAAGGAGATACGCAGTATTTT	CATSTGGVPALFAEGDTQYF	TRBV15	TRBJ2-3	NA	NA
TGTGCCAGTAGTATCCGCACAGAATCTTCCTACGAGCAGTACTTC	CASSIRTESSYEQYF	TRBV19	TRBJ2-7	NA	NA
TGTGCCAGCACCCCGGGACAGGGCTTGAACACTGAAGCTTTCTTT	CASTPGQGLNTEAFF	TRBV13	TRBJ1-1	TRBD1	NA
TGTGCCAGCGCACAGGGGAGGTACGAGCAGTACTTC	CASAQGRYEQYF	TRBV6-4	TRBJ2-7	NA	NA
TGTGCCAGCAGTCCCTTAACAGGGGGTGAAAACTCTGGGGCCAACGTCCTGACTTTC	CASSPLTGGENSGANVLTF	TRBV7-9	TRBJ2-6	TRBD1	NA
TGTGCCAGCACCCAGGGGCAGAGGGTAGCTAATGAAAAACTGTTTTTT	CASTQGQRVANEKLFF	TRBV28	TRBJ1-4	NA	NA
TGTGCCAGCAGCTCACAGGGGCGGAATCAGCCCCAGCATTTT	CASSSQGRNQPQHF	TRBV7-6	TRBJ1-5	TRBD1	NA
TGTGCCAGCAGCCCCCAATACGGACAGGGTTCGAGCAATCAGCCCCAGCATTTT	CASSPQYGQGSSNQPQHF	TRBV5-5	TRBJ1-5	TRBD1	NA
TGCAGCGTACTCGGACTAGGATGGTACGAGCAGTACTTC	CSVLGLGWYEQYF	TRBV29-1	TRBJ2-7	TRBD2	NA
TGTGCCAGCAGCTTATCGACCCTGGGAAACGATGAGCAGTTCTTC	CASSLSTLGNDEQFF	TRBV7-8	TRBJ2-1	NA	NA
TGTGCCAGTAGTTACGGGATAACCTACGAGCAGTACTTC	CASSYGITYEQYF	TRBV19	TRBJ2-7	NA	NA